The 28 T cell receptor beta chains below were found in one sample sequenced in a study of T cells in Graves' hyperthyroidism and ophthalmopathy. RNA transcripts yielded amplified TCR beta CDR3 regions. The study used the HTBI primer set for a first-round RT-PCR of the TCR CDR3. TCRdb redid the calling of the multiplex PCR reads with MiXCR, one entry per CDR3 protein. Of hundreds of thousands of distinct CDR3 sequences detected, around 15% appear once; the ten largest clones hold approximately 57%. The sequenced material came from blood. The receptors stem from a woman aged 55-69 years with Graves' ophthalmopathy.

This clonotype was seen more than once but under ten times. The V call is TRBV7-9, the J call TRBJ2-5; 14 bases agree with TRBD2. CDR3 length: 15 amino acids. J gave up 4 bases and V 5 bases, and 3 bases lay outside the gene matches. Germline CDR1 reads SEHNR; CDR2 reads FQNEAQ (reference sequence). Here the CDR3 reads CASSQTSGRGETQYF. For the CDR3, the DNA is TGTGCCAGCAGCCAGACTAGCGGGAGGGGAGAGACCCAGTACTTC.

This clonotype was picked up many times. The CDR3 DNA reads as TGTGCCAGCAGTGCTGGGGCACAACGCGCCCGGGAGACCCAGTACTTC. The encoded protein is CASSAGAQRARETQYF. The chain combines TRBV2 with TRBJ2-5; weak D call: TRBD1 (5 bases). Trimming stripped 4 bases from V and 5 bases from J, with 20 bases between. Per germline, CDR1 SNHLY and CDR2 FYNNEI. The CDR3 covers 16 residues.

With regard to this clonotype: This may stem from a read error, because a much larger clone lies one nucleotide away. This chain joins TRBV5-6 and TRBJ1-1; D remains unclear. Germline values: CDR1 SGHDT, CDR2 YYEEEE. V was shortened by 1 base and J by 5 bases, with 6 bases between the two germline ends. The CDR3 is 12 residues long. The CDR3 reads CASSLWETEAFF. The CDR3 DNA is TGTGCCAGCAGCTTGTGGGAGACTGAAGCTTTCTTT.

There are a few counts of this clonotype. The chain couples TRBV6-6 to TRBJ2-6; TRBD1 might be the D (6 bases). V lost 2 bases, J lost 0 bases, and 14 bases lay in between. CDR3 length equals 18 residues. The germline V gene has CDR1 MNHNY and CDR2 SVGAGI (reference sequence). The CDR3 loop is CASSYPRGPDSGANVLTF. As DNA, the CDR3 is TGTGCCAGCAGTTACCCCAGGGGACCCGACTCTGGGGCCAACGTCCTGACTTTC.

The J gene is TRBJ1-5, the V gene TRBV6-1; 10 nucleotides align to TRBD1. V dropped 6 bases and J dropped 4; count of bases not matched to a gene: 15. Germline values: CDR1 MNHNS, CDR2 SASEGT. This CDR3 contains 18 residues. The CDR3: CASSMPGQGYQRNQPQHF. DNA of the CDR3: TGTGCCAGCAGCATGCCGGGACAGGGGTACCAGCGGAATCAGCCCCAGCATTTT.

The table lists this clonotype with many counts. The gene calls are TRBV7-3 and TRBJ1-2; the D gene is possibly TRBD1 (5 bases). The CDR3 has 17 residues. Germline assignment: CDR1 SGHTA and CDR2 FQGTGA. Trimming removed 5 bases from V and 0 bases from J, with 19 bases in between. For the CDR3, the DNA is TGTGCCAGCAGCCCAGGGTCCCCGCAGGGCTCTAACTATGGCTACACCTTC. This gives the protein CASSPGSPQGSNYGYTF.

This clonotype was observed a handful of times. The CDR3 nucleotides read TGCGCCAGCAGCCCGTCAGGGATCGGTACGCAGTATTTT. Its protein product is CASSPSGIGTQYF. This chain links TRBV4-3 with TRBJ2-3; tentatively, D is TRBD1 (5 bases). Trimming took off 4 bases at V and 8 bases at J, with 13 bases between the two ends. The CDR3 extends over 13 amino acids. Germline V CDR1 and CDR2: LGHNA, YSLEER.

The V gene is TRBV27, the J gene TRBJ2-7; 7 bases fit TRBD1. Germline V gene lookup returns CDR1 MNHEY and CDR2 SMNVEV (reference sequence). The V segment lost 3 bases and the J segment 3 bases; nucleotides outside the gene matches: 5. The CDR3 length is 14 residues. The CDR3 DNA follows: TGTGCCAGCAGTTTGACCCGGGACAGCTACGAGCAGTACTTC. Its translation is CASSLTRDSYEQYF.

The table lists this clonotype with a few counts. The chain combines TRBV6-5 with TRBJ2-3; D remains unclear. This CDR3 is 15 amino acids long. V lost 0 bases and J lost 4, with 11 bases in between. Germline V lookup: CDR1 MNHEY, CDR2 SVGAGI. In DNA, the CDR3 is TGTGCCAGCAGTTACTCTTGGTCTCCGCCAGATACGCAGTATTTT. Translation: CASSYSWSPPDTQYF.

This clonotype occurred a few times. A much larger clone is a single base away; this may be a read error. CDR3 in amino acids: CASNIGPYEQCF. In nucleotides, the CDR3 is TGTGCCAGCAATATAGGTCCCTACGAGCAGTGCTTC. V is TRBV2 and J is TRBJ2-7; D is ambiguous. The germline V gene has CDR1 SNHLY and CDR2 FYNNEI. The CDR3 contains 12 residues. Full variable domain (remainder filled in from reference TRBV2 and TRBJ2-7): EPEVTQTPSHQVTQMGQEVILRCVPISNHLYFYWYRQILGQKVEFLVSFYNNEISEKSEIFDDQFSVERPDGSNFTLKIRSTKLEDSAMYFCASNIGPYEQCFGPGTRLTVT.

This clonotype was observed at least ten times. This chain's CDR3 is CSADKTEEKLFF. CDR3 in DNA: TGCAGTGCTGATAAGACTGAGGAAAAACTGTTTTTT. The rearrangement uses TRBV20-1 and TRBJ1-4; D remains ambiguous. The CDR3 runs to 12 residues. The V gene's germline CDR1 is DFQATT and CDR2 SNEGSKA (reference sequence). The V gene lost 5 bases and the J gene lost 8 bases, with 12 bases spanning the gap.

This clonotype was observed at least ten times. This CDR3 is CASSLTGGGYTF. The DNA for the CDR3 is TGTGCCAGCAGCTTGACAGGGGGCGGCTACACCTTC. The rearrangement uses TRBV13 and TRBJ1-2; 10 nucleotides line up with TRBD1. After removal of 3 bases from V and 8 bases from J, the junction contained 0 bases not matched to a gene. CDR3 length equals 12 residues. The V gene's germline CDR1 is PRHDT and CDR2 FYEKMQ (reference sequence). Combining the CDR3 with reference TRBV13 and TRBJ1-2 gives the whole variable domain AAGVIQSPRHLIKEKRETATLKCYPIPRHDTVYWYQQGPGQDPQFLISFYEKMQSDKGSIPDRFSAQQFSDYHSELNMSSLELGDSALYFCASSLTGGGYTFGSGTRLTVV.

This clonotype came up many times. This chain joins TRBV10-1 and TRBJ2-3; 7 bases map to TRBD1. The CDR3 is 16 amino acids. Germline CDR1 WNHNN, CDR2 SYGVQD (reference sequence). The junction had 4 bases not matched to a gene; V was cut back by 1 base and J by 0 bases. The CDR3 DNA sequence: TGCGCCAGCAGTGAGTATGTGACAGGGAGCACAGATACGCAGTATTTT. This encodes CASSEYVTGSTDTQYF.

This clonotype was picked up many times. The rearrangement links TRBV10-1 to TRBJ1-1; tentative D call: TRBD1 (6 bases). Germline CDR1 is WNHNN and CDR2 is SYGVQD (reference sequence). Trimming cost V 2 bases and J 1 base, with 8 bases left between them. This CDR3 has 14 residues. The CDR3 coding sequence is TGCGCCAGCAGTGAGCTCAGGGGGAACACTGAAGCTTTCTTT. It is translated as CASSELRGNTEAFF.

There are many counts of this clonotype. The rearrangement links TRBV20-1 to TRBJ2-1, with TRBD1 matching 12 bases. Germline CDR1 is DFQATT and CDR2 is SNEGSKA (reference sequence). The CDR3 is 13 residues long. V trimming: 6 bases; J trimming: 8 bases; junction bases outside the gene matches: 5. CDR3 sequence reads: CSAGTGGIDEQFF. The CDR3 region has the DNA TGCAGTGCCGGGACAGGGGGCATCGATGAGCAGTTCTTC.

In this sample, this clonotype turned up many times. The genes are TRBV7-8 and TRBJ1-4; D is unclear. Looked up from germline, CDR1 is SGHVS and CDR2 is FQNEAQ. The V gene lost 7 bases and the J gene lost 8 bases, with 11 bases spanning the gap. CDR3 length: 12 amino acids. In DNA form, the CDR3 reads TGTGCCAGCAACCACGGCGGGGAAAAACTGTTTTTT. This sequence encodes CASNHGGEKLFF.

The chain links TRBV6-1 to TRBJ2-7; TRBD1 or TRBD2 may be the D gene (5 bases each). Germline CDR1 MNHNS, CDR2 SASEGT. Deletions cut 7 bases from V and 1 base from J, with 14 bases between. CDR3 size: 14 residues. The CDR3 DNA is TGTGCCAGCAAAAAGAGGGACGGATCCTACGAGCAGTACTTC. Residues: CASKKRDGSYEQYF.

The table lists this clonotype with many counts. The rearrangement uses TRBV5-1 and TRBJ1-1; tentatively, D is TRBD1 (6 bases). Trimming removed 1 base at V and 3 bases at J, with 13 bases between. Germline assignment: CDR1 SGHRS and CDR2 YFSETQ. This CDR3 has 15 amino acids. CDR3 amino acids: CASSLTGTQDTEAFF. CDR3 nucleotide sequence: TGCGCCAGCAGCTTGACAGGGACACAGGACACTGAAGCTTTCTTT.

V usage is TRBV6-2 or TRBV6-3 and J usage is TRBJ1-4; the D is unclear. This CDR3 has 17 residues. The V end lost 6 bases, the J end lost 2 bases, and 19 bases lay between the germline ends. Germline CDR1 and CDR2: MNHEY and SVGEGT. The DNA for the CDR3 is TGTGCCAGCAGCATCCCGCCCCCGGGGAGGACTAATGAAAAACTGTTTTTT. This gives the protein CASSIPPPGRTNEKLFF.

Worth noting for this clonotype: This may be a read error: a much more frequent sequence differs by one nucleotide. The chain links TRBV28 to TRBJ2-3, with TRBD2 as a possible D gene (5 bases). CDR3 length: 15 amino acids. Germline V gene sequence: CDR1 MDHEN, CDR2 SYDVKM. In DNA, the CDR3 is TGTGCCAGCAGTTCGAGACAAGCGGCCCCAGATACGCGGTATTTT. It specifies CASSSRQAAPDTRYF.

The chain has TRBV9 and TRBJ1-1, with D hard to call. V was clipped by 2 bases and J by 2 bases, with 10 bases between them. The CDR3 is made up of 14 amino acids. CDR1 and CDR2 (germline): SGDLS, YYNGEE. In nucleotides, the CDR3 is TGTGCCAGCAGCGTTGAAGAATACAACACTGAAGCTTTCTTT. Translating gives CASSVEEYNTEAFF. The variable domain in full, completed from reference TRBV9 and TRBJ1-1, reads DSGVTQTPKHLITATGQRVTLRCSPRSGDLSVYWYQQSLDQGLQFLIQYYNGEERAKGNILERFSAQQFPDLHSELNLSSLELGDSALYFCASSVEEYNTEAFFGQGTRLTVV.

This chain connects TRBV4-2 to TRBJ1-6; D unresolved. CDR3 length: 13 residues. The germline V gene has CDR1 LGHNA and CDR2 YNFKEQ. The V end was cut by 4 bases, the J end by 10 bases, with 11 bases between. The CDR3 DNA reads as TGTGCCAGCAGCCTCTTCCTGGGATCACCCCTCCACTTT. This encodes CASSLFLGSPLHF.

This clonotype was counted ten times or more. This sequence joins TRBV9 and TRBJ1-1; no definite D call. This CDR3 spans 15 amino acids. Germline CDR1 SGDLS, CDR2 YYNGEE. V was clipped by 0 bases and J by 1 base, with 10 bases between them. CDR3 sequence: CASSVEGGANTEAFF. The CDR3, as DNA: TGTGCCAGCAGCGTAGAAGGAGGAGCGAACACTGAAGCTTTCTTT.

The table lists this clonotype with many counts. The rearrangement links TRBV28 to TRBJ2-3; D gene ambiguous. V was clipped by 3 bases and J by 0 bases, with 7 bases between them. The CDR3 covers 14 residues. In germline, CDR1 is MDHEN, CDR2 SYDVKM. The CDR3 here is CASSLGRSTDTQYF. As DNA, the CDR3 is TGTGCCAGCAGTTTGGGCAGGAGCACAGATACGCAGTATTTT.

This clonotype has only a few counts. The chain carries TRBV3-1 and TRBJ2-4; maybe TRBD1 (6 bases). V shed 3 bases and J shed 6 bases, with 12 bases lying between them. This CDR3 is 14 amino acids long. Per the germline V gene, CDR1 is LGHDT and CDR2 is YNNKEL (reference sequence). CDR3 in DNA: TGTGCCAGCAGCCAGCAGGGGCTTGGAAACATTCAGTACTTC. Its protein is CASSQQGLGNIQYF.

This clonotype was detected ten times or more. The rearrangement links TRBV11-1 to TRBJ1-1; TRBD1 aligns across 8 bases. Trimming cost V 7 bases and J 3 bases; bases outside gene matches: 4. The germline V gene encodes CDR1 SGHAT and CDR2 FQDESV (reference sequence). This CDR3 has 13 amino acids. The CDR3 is CASTEDRDTEAFF. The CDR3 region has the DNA TGTGCCAGCACCGAGGACAGGGACACTGAAGCTTTCTTT.

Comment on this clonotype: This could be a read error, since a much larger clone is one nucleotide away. CDR3 loop: CASSQELAGGPKLETQYF. The CDR3, as DNA: TGTGCCAGCAGCCAGGAACTAGCGGGGGGTCCAAAATTAGAGACCCAGTACTTC. The V call is TRBV4-2, the J call TRBJ2-5, with 12 bases matching TRBD2. Looked up from germline, CDR1 is LGHNA and CDR2 is YNFKEQ. Trimming removed 3 bases from V and 4 bases from J; junction bases left unmatched: 12. The CDR3 contains 18 residues.

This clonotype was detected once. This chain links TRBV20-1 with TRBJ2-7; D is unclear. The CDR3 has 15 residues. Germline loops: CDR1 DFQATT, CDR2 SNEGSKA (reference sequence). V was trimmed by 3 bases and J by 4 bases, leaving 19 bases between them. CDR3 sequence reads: CSARAPRCNPYEQYF. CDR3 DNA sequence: TGCAGTGCTAGGGCCCCGAGGTGTAACCCATACGAGCAGTACTTC.